This T cell receptor (beta chain) was observed in a study of shared clonotypes between healthy human individuals. The CDR3 loop spans 13 amino acids. J was trimmed by 8 bases and V by 4 bases; bases with no gene match: 5. Clones were sequenced by immunoSEQ multiplex PCR, and TCRdb holds only the in-frame ones, with some missing. The sample contains 2 million to 2.5 million clones, 85% to 95% of which appear only once. The chain combines TRBV7-1 with TRBJ2-1; 7 bases align to TRBD2. Being an ORF, TRBV7-1 has a function that is uncertain. The source material was naive CD4+ T cells sorted from blood. Subset of the sample: CD45RA+ positively selected. The TCR originated in a man younger than 30 in good health. CDR3 DNA: TGTGCCAGCAGCTTAGTAAGCGGGGATGAGCAGTTCTTC. It translates to CASSLVSGDEQFF.